Listed below are T cell receptor beta chains from one sample, sequenced in a study of T cells in Graves' hyperthyroidism and ophthalmopathy. MiXCR, applied by TCRdb to the multiplex PCR reads, yields one record per CDR3 protein. The sample shows around 700,000 distinct CDR3 sequences, roughly a sixth of them seen only once. Sequencing input: blood. All receptors come from a woman aged 45 to 65 with Graves' hyperthyroidism that later progressed to Graves' ophthalmopathy. The CDR3 runs from the conserved cysteine through the conserved F or W. The D gene is left open where the match is weak. Clone size appears in some rows only: once, few, many, or a class for an expanded clone.

clone size	D gene	J gene	V gene	CDR3 protein	CDR3 DNA
few	TRBD2	TRBJ2-2	TRBV12-3/TRBV12-4	CASTASGGVSGELFF	TGTGCCAGCACCGCATCGGGGGGGGTGAGCGGGGAGCTGTTTTTT
-	-	TRBJ2-2	TRBV20-1	CSARGTYVRGTGELFF	TGCAGTGCTAGAGGGACCTACGTCCGGGGCACCGGGGAGCTGTTTTTT
many	TRBD2	TRBJ2-3	TRBV12-3/TRBV12-4	CASSFERGGTDTQYF	TGTGCCAGCAGTTTCGAGCGGGGGGGCACAGATACGCAGTATTTT
-	TRBD2	TRBJ2-7	TRBV7-9	CASSHRRGGRTYEQYF	TGTGCCAGCAGCCACAGGCGGGGCGGGAGGACCTACGAGCAGTACTTC
many	-	TRBJ2-3	TRBV20-1	CSATPDPDSTDTQYF	TGCAGTGCTACCCCTGACCCCGATAGCACAGATACGCAGTATTTT
-	TRBD2	TRBJ2-3	TRBV29-1	CSVVTSGGLDTQYF	TGCAGCGTTGTTACTAGCGGGGGGCTGGATACGCAGTATTTT
-	-	TRBJ2-3	TRBV20-1	CSASPFGRVGGPGDTQYF	TGCAGTGCTAGCCCCTTCGGTCGGGTGGGGGGGCCCGGGGATACGCAGTATTTT
-	-	TRBJ1-6	TRBV5-1	CASSPSGGGSPLHF	TGCGCCAGCAGCCCGTCGGGGGGCGGTTCACCCCTCCACTTT
few	-	TRBJ1-6	TRBV2	CASSGTRDSPLHF	TGTGCCAGCAGTGGGACGAGGGATTCACCCCTCCACTTT
-	-	TRBJ1-3	TRBV12-3/TRBV12-4	CASSLLSGGNTIYF	TGTGCCAGCAGCCTTCTTTCCGGGGGAAACACCATATATTTT
-	TRBD2	TRBJ2-1	TRBV11-2	CASSYGLAVYNEQFF	TGTGCCAGCAGCTACGGACTAGCGGTCTACAATGAGCAGTTCTTC
many	-	TRBJ1-5	TRBV3-1	CASSQDRNQPQHF	TGTGCCAGCAGCCAAGATCGGAATCAGCCCCAGCATTTT
few	-	TRBJ1-4	TRBV7-2	CASSFTRGKLFF	TGTGCCAGCAGCTTTACCCGGGGAAAACTGTTTTTT
few	-	TRBJ2-7	TRBV6-2/TRBV6-3	CASTQDISYEQYF	TGTGCCAGCACTCAGGACATCTCCTACGAGCAGTACTTC
once	TRBD1	TRBJ1-2	TRBV10-1	CASSSDRDRGYTF	TGCGCCAGCAGTTCTGACAGGGATCGTGGCTACACCTTC
-	-	TRBJ2-1	TRBV27	CASREGSEQFF	TGTGCCAGCAGGGAGGGTTCCGAGCAGTTCTTC
many	TRBD1	TRBJ1-1	TRBV5-1	CASSEPQGKTEAFF	TGCGCCAGCAGCGAACCACAGGGGAAGACTGAAGCTTTCTTT
few	TRBD2	TRBJ2-3	TRBV20-1	CSASAGLAGSLISTDTQYF	TGCAGTGCTAGTGCGGGACTAGCGGGGTCGTTAATTTCCACAGATACGCAGTATTTT
-	-	TRBJ2-6	TRBV27	CASSTRQLSVSGANVLTF	TGTGCCAGCAGTACCCGCCAACTATCCGTCTCTGGGGCCAACGTCCTGACTTTC
many	-	TRBJ2-3	TRBV5-1	CASSEKTASTDTQYF	TGCGCCAGCAGCGAAAAGACAGCTAGCACAGATACGCAGTATTTT
few	-	TRBJ1-2	TRBV5-1	CASKANAGTESGYTF	TGCGCCAGCAAAGCAAACGCCGGAACAGAGAGCGGCTACACCTTC
few	-	TRBJ1-3	TRBV4-1	CASSPIGGISSGNTIYF	TGCGCCAGCAGCCCTATAGGGGGGATAAGCTCTGGAAACACCATATATTTT
-	-	TRBJ2-2	TRBV20-1	CSARLPTANTGELFF	TGCAGTGCTAGATTACCGACGGCGAACACCGGGGAGCTGTTTTTT
many	-	TRBJ1-1	TRBV7-8	CASSSLPDYSNTEAFF	TGTGCCAGCAGCTCCCTCCCAGACTACTCGAACACTGAAGCTTTCTTT
few	TRBD1	TRBJ1-2	TRBV29-1	CSAGPDRDYGYTF	TGCAGCGCCGGGCCGGACAGGGACTATGGCTACACCTTC
-	-	TRBJ1-1	TRBV27	CASSLSVLTSVVDTEAFF	TGTGCCAGCAGTTTATCGGTCCTTACTTCGGTGGTTGACACTGAAGCTTTCTTT
few	-	TRBJ1-4	TRBV11-2	CASSLYSNEKLFF	TGTGCCAGCAGCCTCTATTCGAATGAAAAACTGTTTTTT
-	TRBD1	TRBJ2-7	TRBV25-1	CASSGWTGPDYEQYF	TGTGCCAGCAGTGGGTGGACAGGGCCGGACTACGAGCAGTACTTC
many	-	TRBJ2-7	TRBV3-1	CASSDPGLSYEQYF	TGTGCCAGCAGTGATCCGGGACTGTCCTACGAGCAGTACTTC
many	TRBD1	TRBJ1-5	TRBV12-3/TRBV12-4	CASSNRGRTDQPQHF	TGTGCCAGCAGCAACAGGGGGCGTACGGATCAGCCCCAGCATTTT
-	-	TRBJ2-3	TRBV5-1	CASSLPLRISTDTQYF	TGCGCCAGCAGCTTGCCTTTGCGGATTTCGACAGATACGCAGTATTTT
many	TRBD2	TRBJ2-3	TRBV5-1	CASSFASGYTDTQYF	TGCGCCAGCAGCTTTGCTAGCGGCTACACAGATACGCAGTATTTT
-	TRBD1	TRBJ2-7	TRBV19	CATQSGQGLREQYF	TGTGCCACCCAGAGCGGACAGGGCCTTAGGGAGCAGTACTTC
many	TRBD1	TRBJ1-5	TRBV7-8	CASSLGDRVGNQPQHF	TGTGCCAGCAGCTTAGGGGACAGGGTTGGCAATCAGCCCCAGCATTTT
-	-	TRBJ2-4	TRBV13	CASSKTGTQRYIQYF	TGTGCCAGCAGCAAAACCGGGACCCAGAGGTACATTCAGTACTTC